The 4 T cell receptor beta chains in this list originate from one sample, sequenced in a study of blood T cell repertoires in COVID-19. TCRdb's copy holds only in-frame clones and misses some; the assay was immunoSEQ multiplex PCR. The sample lists around 480,000 clones; around 90% were seen once. Sequencing was done on a sample of PBMCs or T cells enriched from blood (not recorded which). These receptors were collected from a woman between 18 and 29 years old who had recovered from COVID-19.

The genes are TRBV19 and TRBJ2-7; the D is unclear. The germline V gene has CDR1 LNHDA and CDR2 SQIVND (reference sequence). This CDR3 has 15 amino acids. V lost 5 bases to trimming and J lost 3 bases, with 17 bases between them. CDR3 nucleotides: TGTGCCAGTAGTCCCCGGAGATCTGGAGACTACGAGCAGTACTTC. It codes for CASSPRRSGDYEQYF.

This sequence joins TRBV4-1 and TRBJ1-1; TRBD1 matches 11 bases. CDR1 and CDR2 (germline): MGHRA, YSYEKL. The CDR3 has 15 residues. The V and J ends lost 4 bases and 5 bases, in that order; junction bases with no gene match: 6. The CDR3 region is CASSLVGQGGTEAFF. The CDR3 DNA follows: TGCGCCAGCAGCCTGGTGGGACAGGGGGGAACTGAAGCTTTCTTT.

The chain carries TRBV5-6 and TRBJ2-2; tentative D call: TRBD1 (6 bases). In germline, CDR1 is SGHDT, CDR2 YYEEEE. The CDR3 contains 16 residues. Trimming left V 2 bases short and J 5 bases short, with 16 bases between. CDR3: CASSFGPQGFTGELFF. The CDR3 DNA reads as TGTGCCAGCAGCTTCGGCCCACAGGGTTTTACCGGGGAGCTGTTTTTT.

CDR3 coding DNA: TGTGCCAGTAGTTTCAGAACCCCAGATACGCAGTATTTT. The encoded protein is CASSFRTPDTQYF. The gene calls are TRBV19 and TRBJ2-3, with D hard to call. The germline V gene has CDR1 LNHDA and CDR2 SQIVND (reference sequence). Trimming took off 5 bases at V and 4 bases at J, with 10 bases between the two ends. This CDR3 region has 13 residues. Full variable domain (rest looked up from reference TRBV19 and TRBJ2-3): DGGITQSPKYLFRKEGQNVTLSCEQNLNHDAMYWYRQDPGQGLRLIYYSQIVNDFQKGDIAEGYSVSREKKESFPLTVTSAQKNPTAFYLCASSFRTPDTQYFGPGTRLTVL.